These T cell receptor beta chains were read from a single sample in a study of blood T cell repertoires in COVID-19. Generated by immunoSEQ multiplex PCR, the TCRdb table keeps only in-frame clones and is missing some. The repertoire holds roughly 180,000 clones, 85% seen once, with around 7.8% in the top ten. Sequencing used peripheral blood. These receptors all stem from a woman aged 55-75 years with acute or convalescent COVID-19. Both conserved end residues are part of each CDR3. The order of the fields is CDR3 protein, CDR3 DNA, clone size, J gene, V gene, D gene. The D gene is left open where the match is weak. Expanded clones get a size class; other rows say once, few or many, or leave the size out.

CASSTGTGIREKLFF	TGTGCCAGCAGCACCGGGACAGGGATCAGGGAAAAACTGTTTTTT	.	TRBJ1-4	TRBV5-8	TRBD1
CASSGRRTGVTYEQYF	TGTGCCAGCAGCGGCCGGAGGACAGGGGTAACCTACGAGCAGTACTTC	few	TRBJ2-7	TRBV6-2/TRBV6-3	TRBD1
CASSVNNEQFF	TGTGCCAGCAGTGTTAACAATGAGCAGTTCTTC	.	TRBJ2-1	TRBV2	.
CASSLWASGPSTDTQYF	TGCGCCAGCAGCTTGTGGGCTAGCGGGCCGAGCACAGATACGCAGTATTTT	.	TRBJ2-3	TRBV5-1	TRBD2
CSVRASGKSYEQYF	TGCAGCGTTCGAGCTAGCGGGAAGTCCTACGAGCAGTACTTC	.	TRBJ2-7	TRBV29-1	TRBD2
CASSLGAGVGSPLHF	TGTGCCAGCAGTTTAGGGGCAGGGGTTGGGTCACCCCTCCACTTT	.	TRBJ1-6	TRBV27	.
CASSLVAGFTDTQYF	TGCGCCAGCAGCTTGGTGGCAGGATTCACAGATACGCAGTATTTT	.	TRBJ2-3	TRBV5-1	.
CASGLVGGGTTEAFF	TGTGCTAGTGGTTTGGTAGGGGGCGGGACCACTGAAGCTTTCTTT	.	TRBJ1-1	TRBV12-5	TRBD1
CASSQDHQGYGYTF	TGTGCCAGCAGCCAAGATCACCAGGGGTACGGCTACACCTTC	.	TRBJ1-2	TRBV3-1/TRBV3-2	.
CATSSLGGLVYNEQFF	TGTGCCACCAGCAGCCTGGGGGGACTAGTTTACAATGAGCAGTTCTTC	.	TRBJ2-1	TRBV15	TRBD2
CASIRDYGTETQYF	TGTGCCAGCATTCGGGACTACGGCACGGAGACCCAGTACTTC	.	TRBJ2-5	TRBV2	TRBD2